A single sample is the source of the 14 T cell receptor beta chains below, sequenced in a study of blood T cell repertoires in COVID-19 (TCRdb year 2020). Library preparation employed the immunoSEQ multiplex PCR assay. TCRdb limited this immuneACCESS table to in-frame rearrangements with V and J called. A share of clones is missing; checked studies link under half to unresolved V genes, and the rest is unexplained. For this sample there are under 300,000 clones; 84% appear just once. The ten largest clones add up to 1.5% of the sample. The sample was peripheral blood. The receptors here all came from a woman aged 40 to 50 who had recovered from COVID-19.

The chain has TRBV6-5 and TRBJ1-2; 9 bases are shared with TRBD1. This CDR3 is 15 amino acids long. In germline, CDR1 is MNHEY, CDR2 SVGAGI. The V gene end was trimmed by 6 bases and the J gene end by 4 bases; junction bases not matched to a gene: 9. The CDR3 protein is CASSPGTGNSYGYTF. The CDR3 region has the DNA TGTGCCAGCAGCCCAGGGACAGGGAATTCCTATGGCTACACCTTC.

V is TRBV19 and J is TRBJ2-3, with 9 nucleotides matching TRBD2. The CDR3 is 14 amino acids. Germline V gene sequence: CDR1 LNHDA, CDR2 SQIVND (reference sequence). Trimming removed 6 bases from V and 5 bases from J; junction bases left unmatched: 6. CDR3 bases: TGTGCCAGTAGGGGCGGGGGGGGAAAAGATACGCAGTATTTT. Residues: CASRGGGGKDTQYF.

The rearrangement links TRBV6-6 to TRBJ2-7; 7 bases line up with TRBD1. This CDR3 is 16 amino acids long. Germline V gives CDR1 MNHNY, CDR2 SVGAGI (reference sequence). The V segment lost 5 bases and the J segment 4 bases; nucleotides outside the gene matches: 14. CDR3 in DNA: TGTGCCAGCAGTACACGGGACAGTGACGACCCGTACGAGCAGTACTTC. This gives the protein CASSTRDSDDPYEQYF.

The rearrangement links TRBV7-9 to TRBJ1-2, with TRBD1 identical over 7 bases. From germline, CDR1 is SEHNR and CDR2 FQNEAQ (reference sequence). The CDR3 is 16 amino acids. V gave up 5 bases and J gave up 6 bases; unmatched junction bases: 15. CDR3 sequence reads: CASSPPLRQGAHGYTF. The CDR3 DNA is TGTGCCAGCAGCCCTCCTCTACGACAGGGTGCGCATGGCTACACCTTC.

The chain carries TRBV30 and TRBJ2-7, with 11 bases identical to TRBD1. Germline CDR1 reads GTSNPN; CDR2 reads SVGIG (reference sequence). V gave up 0 bases and J gave up 5 bases; unmatched junction bases: 18. The CDR3 has 19 amino acids. DNA of the CDR3: TGTGCCTGGAGTGTCTCTTTAGGACAGGGGGCCTTACAATTGGACGAGCAGTACTTC. Encoded protein: CAWSVSLGQGALQLDEQYF. Full variable domain (outside the CDR3, taken from reference TRBV30 and TRBJ2-7): SQTIHQWPATLVQPVGSPLSLECTVEGTSNPNLYWYRQAAGRGLQLLFYSVGIGQISSEVPQNLSASRPQDRQFILSSKKLLLSDSGFYLCAWSVSLGQGALQLDEQYFGPGTRLTVT.

The V gene is TRBV11-3, the J gene TRBJ1-1; D may be TRBD1 (6 bases). Per the germline V gene, CDR1 is SGHNT and CDR2 is YENEEA. The V end was cut by 5 bases, the J end by 4 bases, with 23 bases between. The CDR3 spans 17 residues. CDR3 in DNA: TGTGCCAGCAGCCCCGGTGGGGGGGCAACCTTACGCACTGAAGCTTTCTTT. Amino acids: CASSPGGGATLRTEAFF. The variable domain in full, with the rest retrieved from reference TRBV11-3 and TRBJ1-1, is EAGVVQSPRYKIIEKKQPVAFWCNPISGHNTLYWYLQNLGQGPELLIRYENEEAVDDSQLPKDRFSAERLKGVDSTLKIQPAELGDSAVYLCASSPGGGATLRTEAFFGQGTRLTVV.

The chain links TRBV29-1 to TRBJ1-2; TRBD1 matches 10 bases. V shed 0 bases, J shed 8 bases, and the junction held 18 bases outside the gene matches. The CDR3 extends over 18 amino acids. CDR1 is SQVTM and CDR2 is ANQGSEA in the germline V gene. CDR3 region: CSVEDTPGQGPLVRGYTF. The CDR3 bases are TGCAGCGTTGAAGATACGCCGGGACAGGGGCCCCTAGTTCGGGGCTACACCTTC.

J is TRBJ1-1 and V is TRBV27; a weak D match, TRBD1 (5 bases). Per the germline V gene, CDR1 is MNHEY and CDR2 is SMNVEV (reference sequence). The CDR3 runs to 15 residues. Trimming removed 2 bases from V and 5 bases from J, with 15 bases in between. DNA for the CDR3: TGTGCCAGCAGTTTAAGGTTTCGGGGGGTTACTGAAGCTTTCTTT. Protein sequence: CASSLRFRGVTEAFF.

The J gene is TRBJ1-5, the V gene TRBV28; D is uncertain. Germline V gene lookup returns CDR1 MDHEN and CDR2 SYDVKM. CDR3 length equals 13 residues. V was clipped by 8 bases and J by 4 bases, with 12 bases between them. DNA of the CDR3: TGTGCCAGCGGACCCTCGGGGAATCAGCCCCAGCATTTT. Protein sequence: CASGPSGNQPQHF.

The V call is TRBV12-3 or TRBV12-4, the J call TRBJ1-2; 7 bases line up with TRBD1. V was clipped by 3 bases and J by 8 bases; unmatched bases: 6. CDR3 length equals 13 residues. The CDR3 coding sequence is TGTGCCAGCAGTTTGGTGACAGGGCGGGGCTACACCTTC. It codes for CASSLVTGRGYTF.

V and J are TRBV2 and TRBJ2-7, with D possibly being TRBD1 (5 bases). V shed 8 bases and J shed 3 bases, with 5 bases lying between them. The CDR3 is 10 residues long. Germline V gene lookup returns CDR1 SNHLY and CDR2 FYNNEI. The CDR3 nucleotides are TGTGCCAGCGGACACTACGAGCAGTACTTC. As protein: CASGHYEQYF. Full variable domain (rest looked up from reference TRBV2 and TRBJ2-7): EPEVTQTPSHQVTQMGQEVILRCVPISNHLYFYWYRQILGQKVEFLVSFYNNEISEKSEIFDDQFSVERPDGSNFTLKIRSTKLEDSAMYFCASGHYEQYFGPGTRLTVT.

This sequence joins TRBV5-6 and TRBJ2-7, with TRBD1 matching 9 bases. V gave up 4 bases and J gave up 4 bases; unmatched junction bases: 6. The CDR3 covers 14 residues. CDR1 and CDR2 from the germline V gene are SGHDT and YYEEEE. The chain's CDR3 is CASSPGQGRYEQYF. The CDR3 DNA is TGTGCCAGCAGCCCAGGACAGGGGAGGTACGAGCAGTACTTC. The complete variable domain, with remaining parts taken from reference TRBV5-6 and TRBJ2-7, reads DAGVTQSPTHLIKTRGQQVTLRCSPKSGHDTVSWYQQALGQGPQFIFQYYEEEERQRGNFPDRFSGHQFPNYSSELNVNALLLGDSALYLCASSPGQGRYEQYFGPGTRLTVT.

J is TRBJ2-5 and V is TRBV11-2; no definite D call. CDR1 and CDR2 (germline): SGHAT, FQNNGV. V was shortened by 5 bases and J by 5 bases, with 15 bases between the two germline ends. The CDR3 length is 14 residues. CDR3 in amino acids: CASSAMRSLETQYF. In nucleotides, the CDR3 is TGTGCCAGCAGCGCAATGCGGAGTCTGGAGACCCAGTACTTC.

This clone was counted once. This chain joins TRBV3-1 (or the pseudogene TRBV3-2) and TRBJ1-1; a possible D gene is TRBD1 (5 bases). Germline CDR1 reads LGHDT; CDR2 reads YNNKEL (reference sequence). V was shortened by 4 bases and J by 2 bases, with 8 bases between the two germline ends. CDR3 size: 13 residues. Here the CDR3 reads CASSRQTNTEAFF. CDR3 nucleotide sequence: TGTGCCAGCAGCCGACAGACAAACACTGAAGCTTTCTTT.